This T cell receptor beta chain comes out of a study of post-analysis software for immune sequencing data (dated by TCRdb to between 2015 and 2017). A note on the overall study: Recorded disease courses included relapsing-remitting, secondary progressive and progressive-relapsing multiple sclerosis, with some patients lacking subtype annotation. Patient repertoires were compared against 10 to 12 previously published healthy control repertoires from donors aged 6 to 25 years. A subset of samples was prepared in parallel using single-end sample barcoding, then pooled and co-amplified after Illumina adapter ligation.

V lost 5 bases and J lost 7 bases, and the count of bases not matched to a germline gene is 8. Including cysteine and phenylalanine, the CDR3 has 16 amino acids. Of the read, only the CDR3 DNA is kept; its 48 bases are in frame from base 1. The germline V gene encodes CDR1 MNHEY and CDR2 SMNVEV (reference sequence). Libraries were prepared through PCR. The sequencer was an Illumina HiSeq 2500. Unique molecular identifiers were incorporated into TCR beta cDNA libraries to reduce PCR and sequencing biases. Roughly 500,000 cDNA molecules were obtained for every 1 to 10 million input T cells, so each molecule roughly corresponded to one T cell. The patient libraries were prepared and sequenced using the same protocol as the earlier healthy control dataset. Samples belonging to the same batch were prepared together, multiplexed and sequenced on a shared HiSeq lane. The authors processed their data as follows. MIGEC handled the raw barcoded reads, throwing out single-read molecular identifier groups before consensus assembly and CDR3 extraction. Clonotype tables were post-analysed with VDJtools, normalizing diversity by down-sampling all datasets to the smallest sample size. Repertoire overlap clustering matched CDR3 amino acid but not nucleotide sequences to correct batch-related cross-sample contamination. In-frame beta chains were kept once TCRdb had trimmed the public reads at Q25 with fastp and called clones with MiXCR. Each CDR3 protein gets just one entry, which takes the most common genes and DNA from the rows behind it. These V and J calls rely on TCRdb rather than the paper's analysis. Present in this sample are hundreds of thousands of distinct CDR3 sequences, 25% to 30% of which were seen just once. The ten largest clonotypes hold 0.56% of the sample.

To demonstrate the VDJtools post-analysis software, the study profiled TCR beta repertoires from the peripheral blood of 10 to 15 young patients with multiple sclerosis. The multiple sclerosis patients were children and adolescents ranging in age from 6 to 15 years. The table lists this clonotype with a few counts. Which antigen it targets is not known. No quality values exist for individual bases; no much larger clone is one base distant. Results and caveats for the whole study, not just this receptor: Significantly higher frequencies in patients than in controls were found for five TRBV segments, including TRBV5-6, TRBV5-1 and TRBV20-1. The multiple sclerosis patient group was slightly younger than the control group. Multiple sclerosis patients had significantly lower normalized Chao1 diversity than controls, a result that suggests substantial peripheral T-cell clonal expansion. When samples were clustered directly using the F measure, samples prepared in the same batch co-clustered strongly, which prompted a batch-effect correction.

The receptor chain draws on TRBV27 and TRBJ2-1; TRBD2 fits 13 bases in the junction. This clonotype was obtained from a girl aged 10 to 17 with multiple sclerosis. Sequencing used blood. The sequenced DNA is TGTGCCAGCAGTCCCAGGGGGACTAGCGGGGCTAATGAGCAGTTCTTC. Its amino acids are CASSPRGTSGANEQFF.